This TCR beta chain came from a study of blood T cell repertoires in COVID-19. The repertoire was sequenced with immunoSEQ multiplex PCR; TCRdb's copy has only in-frame clones and lacks some. Among over 120,000 clones, around 83% were seen once, and the ten largest hold over 9%. The cohort comprised adults aged about 18 to 100 years residing in about 25 US areas. This CDR3 contains 18 residues. The V and J ends lost 3 bases and 0 bases, in that order; junction bases with no gene match: 12. CDR1 and CDR2 (germline): KGHSH, LQKENI. The specimen was PBMCs or T cells enriched from blood (not recorded which). This clonotype was obtained from a man aged 45 to 65 who had recovered from COVID-19. The chain links TRBV18 to TRBJ1-1; 8 bases are shared with TRBD1. The CDR3 DNA reads TGTGCCAGCTCACCCCTAGGACAGGGTCGTGTTGTGAACACTGAAGCTTTCTTT. It encodes CASSPLGQGRVVNTEAFF.